The 5 T cell receptor beta chains reported below all come from one sample, sequenced in a study of cytomegalovirus exposure and HLA in healthy donors. The study ran its PCR with 60 Vbeta and 13 Jbeta primers. Only in-frame clones appear in the TCRdb table, and some are missing; sequencing was by immunoSEQ multiplex PCR. Among 150,000 to 200,000 clones, roughly 83% were seen once, and the ten largest hold about 1%. Sequencing input: PBMCs. These receptors were obtained from a man aged 25-40 years in good health and CMV-seronegative.

A single count supports this clone. The chain couples TRBV4-1 to TRBJ2-3; the D gene is possibly TRBD2 (7 bases). From germline, CDR1 is MGHRA and CDR2 YSYEKL. V lost 1 base and J 1 base, leaving 12 bases between the germline ends. The CDR3 has 16 residues. CDR3: CASSQVGGGGTDTQYF. CDR3 nucleotide sequence: TGCGCCAGCAGCCAAGTAGGGGGGGGAGGCACAGATACGCAGTATTTT.

This chain connects TRBV5-6 to TRBJ2-5, with D tentatively TRBD2 (6 bases). Deletions cut 5 bases from V and 2 bases from J, with 16 bases between. The germline V gene encodes CDR1 SGHDT and CDR2 YYEEEE. The CDR3 length is 15 residues. The CDR3 loop is CASSGGRQQQETQYF. The CDR3 bases are TGTGCCAGCAGTGGGGGGAGACAGCAGCAAGAGACCCAGTACTTC.

The genes are TRBV6-5 and TRBJ2-1; TRBD1 might be the D (5 bases). The CDR3 runs to 11 residues. V lost 10 bases, J lost 9 bases, and 13 bases lay in between. Germline V gene data show CDR1 as MNHEY and CDR2 as SVGAGI. CDR3 DNA: TGTGCCACCCTAGGGGTCGCTGAGCAGTTCTTC. This sequence encodes CATLGVAEQFF.

The rearrangement links TRBV11-2 to TRBJ2-5, with a tentative D call TRBD2 (6 bases). The V gene's germline CDR1 is SGHAT and CDR2 FQNNGV. The CDR3 runs to 14 residues. Between the trimmed V and J ends, which lost 7 bases and 9 bases, there was a span of 21 bases. CDR3 sequence reads: CASIFPRGRSAQYF. The CDR3 DNA sequence: TGTGCCAGCATTTTTCCTCGGGGGAGATCGGCCCAGTACTTC.

The chain employs TRBV30 and TRBJ1-1, with D perhaps matching TRBD1 (6 bases). The CDR3 consists of 16 residues. Trimming cost V 3 bases and J 1 base, with 18 bases left between them. Germline CDR1 GTSNPN, CDR2 SVGIG (reference sequence). In DNA form, the CDR3 reads TGTGCCTGGAGCTCCTGGGGGGGGCTTCGGAACACTGAAGCTTTCTTT. Protein: CAWSSWGGLRNTEAFF. Full variable domain (missing parts from reference TRBV30 and TRBJ1-1): SQTIHQWPATLVQPVGSPLSLECTVEGTSNPNLYWYRQAAGRGLQLLFYSVGIGQISSEVPQNLSASRPQDRQFILSSKKLLLSDSGFYLCAWSSWGGLRNTEAFFGQGTRLTVV.